These 30 T cell receptor beta chains came from one sample sequenced in a study of T cells in Graves' hyperthyroidism and ophthalmopathy. Using RNA transcripts as the source, TCR beta CDR3 regions were amplified. First-round RT-PCR with HTBI primers amplified the TCR CDR3 region. TCRdb called the multiplex PCR reads again in MiXCR, with one record for every CDR3 protein. The table records around 760,000 distinct CDR3 sequences, roughly a third of them present only once. The source material was blood. The receptor set was obtained from a woman aged 35 to 49 with Graves' hyperthyroidism.

In its sample, this clonotype was seen many times. The chain links TRBV13 to TRBJ2-7; D call uncertain. Trimming pared 3 bases from V and 3 bases from J, leaving 6 bases between. There are 12 residues in the CDR3. Germline V gives CDR1 PRHDT, CDR2 FYEKMQ (reference sequence). The CDR3 reads CASSLNVYEQYF. The CDR3 DNA follows: TGTGCCAGCAGCTTGAATGTCTACGAGCAGTACTTC. The whole variable domain, filled in from reference TRBV13 and TRBJ2-7, reads AAGVIQSPRHLIKEKRETATLKCYPIPRHDTVYWYQQGPGQDPQFLISFYEKMQSDKGSIPDRFSAQQFSDYHSELNMSSLELGDSALYFCASSLNVYEQYFGPGTRLTVT.

This clonotype was observed a few times. CDR3 in DNA: TGTGCCAGCAGCTTAGCGGGGGGGCCGGAGGAGACCCAGTACTTC. It codes for CASSLAGGPEETQYF. The rearrangement uses TRBV7-8 and TRBJ2-5; tentative D call: TRBD2 (7 bases). Germline CDR1 reads SGHVS; CDR2 reads FQNEAQ. V was clipped by 0 bases and J by 5 bases, with 13 bases between them. The CDR3 runs to 15 residues.

About this clonotype itself: It is likely a read error, because the conserved phenylalanine at the end of the CDR3 is missing. The CDR3 reads CSVEPDARGTEAFL. CDR3 nucleotide sequence: TGCAGCGTTGAACCCGACGCCCGTGGGACTGAAGCTTTCCTT. This chain links TRBV29-1 with TRBJ1-1; unclear D gene. Looked up from germline, CDR1 is SQVTM and CDR2 is ANQGSEA. CDR3 length: 14 residues. The V and J ends lost 2 bases and 5 bases respectively, with 15 bases between them.

This clonotype was recorded at least ten times. This rearrangement joins TRBV20-1 to TRBJ1-1; maybe TRBD1 (6 bases). Germline CDR1 reads DFQATT; CDR2 reads SNEGSKA (reference sequence). Trimming cost V 2 bases and J 6 bases, with 16 bases left between them. This CDR3 comprises 14 residues. The CDR3 sequence: CSARPPTGSAEAFF. CDR3 coding DNA: TGCAGTGCTAGACCCCCCACAGGGAGCGCTGAAGCTTTCTTT.

The rearrangement links TRBV20-1 to TRBJ2-5; 9 bases line up with TRBD2. This CDR3 contains 13 residues. CDR1 and CDR2 from the germline V gene are DFQATT and SNEGSKA (reference sequence). V shed 4 bases, J shed 11 bases, and the junction held 11 bases outside the gene matches. CDR3 amino acids: CSAISGRTDTQYF. The CDR3 coding sequence is TGCAGTGCTATTAGCGGGAGAACAGATACGCAGTACTTC.

This clonotype was detected only a few times. The rearrangement uses TRBV6-5 and TRBJ1-1; maybe TRBD1 (5 bases). The CDR3 length is 14 residues. V gave up 2 bases and J gave up 3 bases, with 10 bases separating them. Germline-derived CDR1 and CDR2 are MNHEY and SVGAGI. In DNA, the CDR3 is TGTGCCAGCAGTTACCGGGTAGGGGACACTGAAGCTTTCTTT. The encoded protein is CASSYRVGDTEAFF.

The gene calls are TRBV7-9 and TRBJ2-6, with D possibly being TRBD2 (6 bases). The CDR3 is 18 residues long. Looked up from germline, CDR1 is SEHNR and CDR2 is FQNEAQ (reference sequence). V lost 5 bases and J lost 1, with 18 bases in between. The CDR3 DNA reads as TGTGCCAGCAGCCGAGGGGCAGGGACTTGGTCTGGGGCCAACGTCCTGACTTTC. Translating it yields CASSRGAGTWSGANVLTF.

The table lists this clonotype with a few counts. The genes are TRBV10-3 and TRBJ2-5; 8 nucleotides line up with TRBD1. The CDR3 spans 16 residues. The germline V gene has CDR1 ENHRY and CDR2 SYGVKD. Unmatched junction bases numbered 10, after V lost 3 bases and J lost 4 bases. DNA for the CDR3: TGTGCCATCAGTGACACAGGACAGGGCTCGGGAGAGACCCAGTACTTC. Translating gives CAISDTGQGSGETQYF.

With regard to this clonotype: Given a much more abundant clone one base away, this may be a read error. V usage is TRBV10-3 and J usage is TRBJ1-6; D unclear. The CDR3 covers 16 residues. Germline loops: CDR1 ENHRY, CDR2 SYGVKD. Trimming removed 10 bases at V and 0 bases at J, with 16 bases between. For the CDR3, the DNA is TGTGCCAGCGGTGCGGACGAAAGCTCCTATAATTCACCCCTCCACTTT. Its protein product is CASGADESSYNSPLHF.

Concerning this clonotype: This may stem from a read error, because a much larger clone lies one nucleotide away. This chain joins TRBV12-3 or TRBV12-4 and TRBJ1-5; weak D call: TRBD1 (6 bases). CDR3 size: 15 residues. Trimming took off 6 bases at V and 0 bases at J, with 12 bases between the two ends. CDR3 sequence: CASRFGQYSNQPQHF. The DNA for the CDR3 is TGTGCCAGCAGATTCGGACAGTATAGCAATCAGCCCCAGCATTTT.

The J gene is TRBJ1-4, the V gene TRBV7-2, with 7 bases matching TRBD1. The germline gives CDR1 SGHTA, CDR2 FQGNSA. This CDR3 contains 15 residues. J was trimmed by 2 bases and V by 5 bases; bases with no gene match: 5. The DNA for the CDR3 is TGTGCCAGCAGCCTCCGACAGGGCACTAATGAAAAACTGTTTTTT. This encodes CASSLRQGTNEKLFF.

The chain has TRBV7-2 and TRBJ1-6; the D is unclear. V lost 1 base to trimming and J lost 11 bases, with 9 bases between them. Germline V gene lookup returns CDR1 SGHTA and CDR2 FQGNSA. The CDR3 is 13 amino acids. The chain's CDR3 is CASSLVAQTPLHF. CDR3 in DNA: TGTGCCAGCAGCTTAGTTGCACAGACACCCCTCCACTTT.

This clonotype has just a few counts. The rearrangement links TRBV20-1 to TRBJ2-5; weak D call: TRBD2 (5 bases). Trimming cost V 1 base and J 0 bases, with 9 bases left between them. The CDR3 runs 14 residues. Germline CDR1 reads DFQATT; CDR2 reads SNEGSKA (reference sequence). For the CDR3, the DNA is TGCAGTGCTAGAGGACCGGGGAACCAAGAGACCCAGTACTTC. It is translated as CSARGPGNQETQYF.

This clonotype has a count of ten or more. V and J are TRBV7-2 and TRBJ1-6; the D is unclear. The V gene's germline CDR1 is SGHTA and CDR2 FQGNSA. The CDR3 runs 13 residues. V was cut by 5 bases and J by 7 bases, with 9 bases left in between. CDR3 sequence: CASSPNANSPLHF. The CDR3 nucleotides are TGTGCCAGCAGCCCCAATGCAAATTCACCCCTCCACTTT.

At least ten counts were recorded for this clonotype. The rearrangement links TRBV5-8 to TRBJ1-2; D is uncertain. Germline assignment: CDR1 SGHTS and CDR2 YDEGEE. There are 16 residues in the CDR3. V was shortened by 1 base and J by 3 bases, with 16 bases between the two germline ends. CDR3 in DNA: TGTGCCAGCAGCTTGAGGACGGGCGAGCTCCACTATGGCTACACCTTC. Translation: CASSLRTGELHYGYTF.

In this sample, this clonotype turned up a few times. The chain combines TRBV20-1 with TRBJ1-1; D gene ambiguous. This CDR3 is built from 15 residues. V was trimmed by 2 bases and J by 0 bases, leaving 13 bases between them. From germline, CDR1 is DFQATT and CDR2 SNEGSKA (reference sequence). The CDR3: CSARLSGMMNTEAFF. The CDR3 coding sequence is TGCAGTGCTAGACTTTCCGGGATGATGAACACTGAAGCTTTCTTT.

Details on this clonotype: A read error may be the cause here, since a much bigger clone is one base away. The chain recombines TRBV19 with TRBJ1-1; maybe TRBD1 (5 bases). The CDR3 covers 14 residues. CDR1 and CDR2 from the germline V gene are LNHDA and SQIVND (reference sequence). CDR3 nucleotides: TGTGCCAGTAGCCGATTGACAGTGAACACTGAAGTTTTCTTT. It yields the protein CASSRLTVNTEVFF. Full variable domain (outside the CDR3, taken from reference TRBV19 and TRBJ1-1): DGGITQSPKYLFRKEGQNVTLSCEQNLNHDAMYWYRQDPGQGLRLIYYSQIVNDFQKGDIAEGYSVSREKKESFPLTVTSAQKNPTAFYLCASSRLTVNTEVFFGQGTRLTVV.

This clonotype was seen many times. The chain uses TRBV19 and TRBJ1-3, with no clear D. The CDR3 sequence is 14 residues long. The germline CDR1 and CDR2 sequences are LNHDA and SQIVND (reference sequence). V was shortened by 10 bases and J by 0 bases, with 13 bases between the two germline ends. The DNA of the CDR3 is TGTGCCACCTTTAGGGAGAGCTCTGGAAACACCATATATTTT. It codes for CATFRESSGNTIYF.

V gene TRBV6-1 combines with J gene TRBJ1-3, with D maybe TRBD1 (6 bases). CDR3 length: 16 amino acids. Trimming left V 6 bases short and J 0 bases short, with 15 bases between. The germline gives CDR1 MNHNS, CDR2 SASEGT. The CDR3 DNA reads TGTGCCAGCAGAGAGGCGGGACATAGCTCTGGAAACACCATATATTTT. As protein: CASREAGHSSGNTIYF.

In this sample, this clonotype turned up many times. The rearrangement uses TRBV5-4 and TRBJ1-3; 10 bases are shared with TRBD1. From germline, CDR1 is SGHNT and CDR2 YYREEE (reference sequence). CDR3 length: 14 residues. The V and J ends lost 9 bases and 4 bases, in that order; junction bases with no gene match: 7. The CDR3 spells CATNDRGLGNTIYF. DNA for the CDR3: TGTGCCACAAACGACAGGGGGCTAGGAAACACCATATATTTT.

There are a few counts of this clonotype. The V gene is TRBV25-1, the J gene TRBJ2-7; D is uncertain. This CDR3 contains 13 residues. Looked up from germline, CDR1 is MGHDK and CDR2 is SYGVNS. V dropped 11 bases and J dropped 5 bases, with 19 bases sitting between them. The CDR3 reads CASSLRAQNEQYF. In DNA, the CDR3 is TGTGCCTCTTCCCTCCGGGCCCAAAACGAGCAGTACTTC.

About this clonotype: Sequence at one end of the junction differs from germline and may be a read error. The rearrangement links TRBV6-1 to TRBJ2-7; perhaps TRBD2 as D (5 bases). This CDR3 region has 13 residues. CDR1 and CDR2 from the germline V gene are MNHNS and SASEGT. The CDR3, as DNA: TGTGCCAGCAGGGAAGGGAGCTGGGACGAGCAGTACTTC. Amino acids: CASREGSWDEQYF.

For this clonotype: This may be a read error, as it is one base from a much larger clone. The CDR3 coding sequence is TGCGCCAGCAGTGAGTCAAGAGCGGATGACTCCCACGAGCAGTACTTC. This translates into CASSESRADDSHEQYF. The V call is TRBV10-1, the J call TRBJ2-7; D might be TRBD2 (5 bases). This CDR3 contains 16 residues. Germline V CDR1 and CDR2: WNHNN, SYGVQD (reference sequence).

The chain joins TRBV20-1 to TRBJ2-6; D is perhaps TRBD1 or TRBD2 (6 bases each). There are 15 residues in the CDR3. With 2 bases removed from V and 0 bases from J, the gap between germline ends came to 8 bases. Germline loops: CDR1 DFQATT, CDR2 SNEGSKA (reference sequence). In DNA form, the CDR3 reads TGCAGTGCTAGAAGGGGGGACTCTGGGGCCAACGTCCTGACTTTC. This codes for CSARRGDSGANVLTF.

This clonotype was counted only a few times. The V call is TRBV4-3, the J call TRBJ2-5; D unresolved. Germline lookup yields CDR1 LGHNA and CDR2 YSLEER. This CDR3 comprises 14 residues. Deletions cut 0 bases from V and 3 bases from J, with 8 bases between. The CDR3 DNA reads as TGCGCCAGCAGCCAAGAACACAGCAAAGAGACCCAGTACTTC. This translates into CASSQEHSKETQYF.

Only a few counts were recorded for this clonotype. The genes are TRBV6-1 and TRBJ1-5; 8 nucleotides match TRBD1. CDR3 size: 16 residues. With V trimmed by 6 bases and J by 0 bases, 7 bases remained unmatched. The germline V gene has CDR1 MNHNS and CDR2 SASEGT. CDR3 region: CASRSGTGFSNQPQHF. DNA for the CDR3: TGTGCCAGCAGATCCGGGACAGGCTTTAGCAATCAGCCCCAGCATTTT.

The table lists this clonotype with many counts. The chain links TRBV7-9 to TRBJ2-7, with 9 bases fitting TRBD1. The V and J ends lost 6 bases and 6 bases, in that order; junction bases with no gene match: 6. Germline V lookup: CDR1 SEHNR, CDR2 FQNEAQ (reference sequence). This CDR3 is 13 amino acids long. CDR3 sequence: CASSPDRGGEQYF. Here the CDR3 DNA reads TGTGCCAGCAGTCCGGACAGGGGAGGCGAGCAGTACTTC.

The chain carries TRBV19 and TRBJ1-2; 7 positions match TRBD1. The CDR3 spans 14 residues. Unmatched junction bases numbered 9, after V lost 3 bases and J lost 8 bases. Germline lookup yields CDR1 LNHDA and CDR2 SQIVND (reference sequence). DNA for the CDR3: TGTGCCAGTAGTATCCAGCACAGGGGCGGCGGCTACACCTTC. It specifies CASSIQHRGGGYTF.

This clonotype was observed at least ten times. This chain links TRBV7-9 with TRBJ2-7, with a weak D call TRBD1 (5 bases). The germline V gene encodes CDR1 SEHNR and CDR2 FQNEAQ (reference sequence). Deletions cut 5 bases from V and 6 bases from J, with 11 bases between. The CDR3 has 12 residues. For the CDR3, the DNA is TGTGCCAGCAGCCAAGGGGTCCTCGAGCAGTACTTC. It codes for CASSQGVLEQYF.

Ten or more counts support this clonotype. The gene calls are TRBV15 and TRBJ1-2; 8 bases are shared with TRBD1. The CDR3 covers 13 residues. CDR1 is LNHNV and CDR2 is YYDKDF in the germline V gene (reference sequence). Trimming took 3 bases from V and 4 from J; bases not matched to a gene: 1. CDR3 DNA: TGTGCCACCAGCAGCGGGACAGGCTATGGCTACACCTTC. Translated: CATSSGTGYGYTF.